The 27 T cell receptor beta chains given below trace back to one sample, sequenced in a study of shared clonotypes between healthy human individuals. Clones were read by immunoSEQ multiplex PCR, and TCRdb kept only the in-frame ones, dropping some. The sample includes 85,000 to 100,000 clones, over 60% seen only once; the top ten take approximately 55%. The specimen sequenced was memory CD8+ T cells sorted from blood. Described subset: CD45RO+ cells pooled with CCR7-negative TemRA cells. Every receptor here comes from a man aged 25-40 years in good health.

The rearrangement uses TRBV7-6 and TRBJ2-1; D remains unclear. V was shortened by 6 bases and J by 6 bases, with 6 bases between the two germline ends. From germline, CDR1 is SGHVS and CDR2 FNYEAQ. The CDR3 loop spans 11 amino acids. Here the CDR3 DNA reads TGTGCCAGCAGTATCGCCAATGAGCAGTTCTTC. It codes for CASSIANEQFF.

The CDR3 reads CAISGTAYTGELFF. The CDR3 region has the DNA TGTGCCATCAGTGGAACGGCCTACACCGGGGAGCTGTTTTTT. The chain is built from TRBV10-3 and TRBJ2-2; no clear D gene. From germline, CDR1 is ENHRY and CDR2 SYGVKD. V lost 4 bases and J lost 3, with 9 bases in between. The CDR3 is 14 residues long.

The table lists this clone with a few counts. The chain links TRBV28 to TRBJ1-5; D remains ambiguous. The V end lost 5 bases, the J end lost 0 bases, and 5 bases lay between the germline ends. This CDR3 comprises 13 residues. Germline V gene sequence: CDR1 MDHEN, CDR2 SYDVKM. For the CDR3, the DNA is TGTGCCAGCAGTGTCGATAGCAATCAGCCCCAGCATTTT. Translation: CASSVDSNQPQHF.

The chain carries TRBV28 and TRBJ2-2; D unclear. Germline V gene sequence: CDR1 MDHEN, CDR2 SYDVKM. The length of the CDR3 is 13 residues. The germline V and J ends were trimmed by 7 bases and 6 bases, with 12 bases remaining between them. CDR3 DNA: TGTGCCAGCATCCCCCCAGGATCCGGGGAGCTGTTTTTT. The encoded protein is CASIPPGSGELFF. The variable domain in full, with the rest retrieved from reference TRBV28 and TRBJ2-2, is DVKVTQSSRYLVKRTGEKVFLECVQDMDHENMFWYRQDPGLGLRLIYFSYDVKMKEKGDIPEGYSVSREKKERFSLILESASTNQTSMYLCASIPPGSGELFFGEGSRLTVL.

The V and J genes are TRBV21-1 and TRBJ1-5; the table gives TRBD1 as D, unverified against the DNA. TRBV21-1 is a known pseudogene. The CDR3 is 13 residues long. DNA of the CDR3: TGTGCCAGCAGCAAAGGGACAGCCCAGCCCCAGCATTTT. This codes for CASSKGTAQPQHF.

The chain couples TRBV7-9 to TRBJ2-3; D might be TRBD2 (5 bases). Trimming removed 4 bases from V and 2 bases from J, with 13 bases in between. Germline CDR1 reads SEHNR; CDR2 reads FQNEAQ (reference sequence). CDR3 length: 15 residues. This chain's CDR3 is CASSSTTVYTDTQYF. DNA of the CDR3: TGTGCCAGCAGCTCGACTACCGTATACACAGATACGCAGTATTTT.

This clone was seen more than once but under ten times. The rearrangement joins TRBV13 to TRBJ2-7; 12 bases fit TRBD2. This CDR3 is built from 17 residues. Germline lookup yields CDR1 PRHDT and CDR2 FYEKMQ (reference sequence). The V segment lost 5 bases and the J segment 1 base; nucleotides outside the gene matches: 9. The CDR3 sequence: CASSHRTSGKSSYEQYF. The DNA of the CDR3 is TGTGCCAGCAGCCACCGGACTAGCGGGAAATCATCCTACGAGCAGTACTTC.

This clone came up a few times. The gene calls are TRBV5-4 and TRBJ1-2, with no clear D. V dropped 1 base and J dropped 8 bases, with 12 bases sitting between them. Per germline, CDR1 SGHNT and CDR2 YYREEE (reference sequence). The CDR3 length is 13 residues. This CDR3 is CASSLQSGWGYTF. CDR3 bases: TGTGCCAGCAGCTTGCAATCAGGTTGGGGCTACACCTTC.

The J gene is TRBJ1-2, the V gene TRBV29-1, with a weak D call TRBD1 (6 bases). Trimming removed 6 bases from V and 5 bases from J, with 10 bases in between. The CDR3 runs to 11 residues. Germline loops: CDR1 SQVTM, CDR2 ANQGSEA. The CDR3 nucleotides read TGCAGCGTGAGGGACACTTATGGCTACACCTTC. This encodes CSVRDTYGYTF.

The chain combines TRBV9 with TRBJ2-2; 9 bases line up with TRBD1. Germline assignment: CDR1 SGDLS and CDR2 YYNGEE. CDR3 length equals 17 residues. Unmatched junction bases numbered 10, after V lost 3 bases and J lost 4 bases. The CDR3: CASSAPHGTGLTGELFF. As DNA, the CDR3 is TGTGCCAGCAGCGCTCCCCATGGGACAGGGCTCACCGGGGAGCTGTTTTTT.

The gene calls are TRBV28 and TRBJ1-5; D unresolved. Between the trimmed V and J ends, which lost 8 bases and 1 base, there was a span of 18 bases. The CDR3 runs 16 residues. From germline, CDR1 is MDHEN and CDR2 SYDVKM. The CDR3 reads CASQSYGPSSNQPQHF. CDR3 sequence (DNA): TGTGCCAGCCAAAGCTACGGGCCCTCCAGCAATCAGCCCCAGCATTTT.

This clone was found once. The V call is TRBV5-4, the J call TRBJ2-7; the D gene is possibly TRBD1 (5 bases). V lost 4 bases and J lost 0, with 11 bases in between. The CDR3 consists of 14 residues. Germline CDR1 is SGHNT and CDR2 is YYREEE (reference sequence). The CDR3 DNA is TGTGCCAGCAGCACGACAGTGAGCTCCTACGAGCAGTACTTC. The encoded protein is CASSTTVSSYEQYF.

The chain joins TRBV6-6 to TRBJ1-5, with TRBD1 as a possible D gene (6 bases). Germline CDR1 reads MNHNY; CDR2 reads SVGAGI (reference sequence). The CDR3 has 16 residues. Trimming pared 2 bases from V and 5 bases from J, leaving 16 bases between. The CDR3 DNA sequence: TGTGCCAGCAGTTACCGGTCAACACGGGGGCATCAGCCCCAGCATTTT. As protein: CASSYRSTRGHQPQHF.

There are a few counts of this clone. This chain connects TRBV10-3 to TRBJ1-1, with D maybe TRBD1 (5 bases). This CDR3 is 14 amino acids long. V dropped 6 bases and J dropped 6 bases, with 17 bases sitting between them. In germline, CDR1 is ENHRY, CDR2 SYGVKD. The CDR3 DNA sequence: TGTGCCATCAGACTACAGGTCGAGAATGCTGAAGCTTTCTTT. It yields the protein CAIRLQVENAEAFF.

The table lists this clone with a few counts. The CDR3 sequence is CASSTTIAGEETQYF. The CDR3 DNA is TGTGCCAGCTCAACGACAATAGCGGGAGAAGAGACCCAGTACTTC. This chain links TRBV18 with TRBJ2-5; 9 bases fit TRBD2. The CDR3 runs 15 residues. Germline V gene lookup returns CDR1 KGHSH and CDR2 LQKENI. Losses at the gene ends were 5 bases for V and 3 bases for J; bases not matched to a gene: 7. The complete variable domain, with remaining parts taken from reference TRBV18 and TRBJ2-5, reads NAGVMQNPRHLVRRRGQEARLRCSPMKGHSHVYWYRQLPEEGLKFMVYLQKENIIDESGMPKERFSAEFPKEGPSILRIQQVVRGDSAAYFCASSTTIAGEETQYFGPGTRLLVL.

A single count supports this clone. A far larger clone lies a single base away; this is likely a read error. V gene TRBV7-9 combines with J gene TRBJ2-1; D possibly uses TRBD1 or TRBD2 (5 bases each). With 1 base removed from V and 4 bases from J, the gap between germline ends came to 11 bases. CDR1 is SEHNR and CDR2 is FQNEAQ in the germline V gene (reference sequence). The CDR3 covers 15 residues. The CDR3 spells CASSLGGDAYNEQFF. The CDR3 bases are TGTGCCAGCAGCTTAGGAGGGGACGCTTACAATGAGCAGTTCTTC.

V usage is TRBV5-5 and J usage is TRBJ2-5, with no clear D. Germline CDR1 SGHKS, CDR2 YYEKEE (reference sequence). Trimming removed 2 bases from V and 11 bases from J, with 19 bases in between. The CDR3 is 14 residues long. CDR3 amino acids: CASSFGSDFSPQYF. CDR3 DNA sequence: TGTGCCAGCAGCTTTGGCAGCGATTTTAGTCCGCAGTACTTC.

The chain uses TRBV28 and TRBJ1-1; maybe TRBD1 (5 bases). Germline CDR1 reads MDHEN; CDR2 reads SYDVKM. V was clipped by 8 bases and J by 7 bases, with 14 bases between them. CDR3 length: 12 residues. In DNA, the CDR3 is TGTGCCAGCCCCAGCCGGGACCATGAAGCTTTCTTT. It translates to CASPSRDHEAFF.

The V and J genes are TRBV11-2 and TRBJ1-1; 8 bases are shared with TRBD1. With V trimmed by 5 bases and J by 5 bases, 7 bases remained unmatched. Germline V lookup: CDR1 SGHAT, CDR2 FQNNGV. The CDR3 has 14 amino acids. The CDR3 sequence: CASSQGQGLTEAFF. The CDR3 nucleotides are TGTGCCAGCAGCCAAGGACAGGGTTTAACTGAAGCTTTCTTT.

The chain is built from TRBV2 and TRBJ1-1; 10 bases are shared with TRBD1. Germline V lookup: CDR1 SNHLY, CDR2 FYNNEI. Unmatched junction bases numbered 11, after V lost 9 bases and J lost 7 bases. The CDR3 runs 14 residues. The CDR3 region is CASTSGTGASEAFF. The CDR3 nucleotides read TGTGCCAGTACCTCCGGGACAGGGGCTAGTGAAGCTTTCTTT.

V usage is TRBV19 and J usage is TRBJ1-2, with TRBD1 matching 8 bases. Looked up from germline, CDR1 is LNHDA and CDR2 is SQIVND (reference sequence). The CDR3 runs 15 residues. With V trimmed by 3 bases and J by 5 bases, 8 bases remained unmatched. The CDR3 DNA reads as TGTGCCAGTAGTATGCCCGGGCAGGGGGCTTATGGCTACACCTTC. This gives the protein CASSMPGQGAYGYTF.

The chain links TRBV7-2 to TRBJ2-7, with D uncertain. The germline CDR1 and CDR2 sequences are SGHTA and FQGNSA. V was shortened by 3 bases and J by 5 bases, with 5 bases between the two germline ends. The CDR3 loop spans 11 amino acids. The CDR3 coding sequence is TGTGCCAGCAGCTTTATGAACGAGCAGTACTTC. Translating it yields CASSFMNEQYF.

This clone was counted at least ten times. The chain recombines TRBV6-5 with TRBJ2-2; unclear D gene. The ends were cut back, 4 bases at V and 2 bases at J, with 2 bases in the middle. The germline V gene encodes CDR1 MNHEY and CDR2 SVGAGI. The CDR3 runs to 12 residues. This chain's CDR3 is CASSFNTGELFF. Here the CDR3 DNA reads TGTGCCAGCAGTTTCAACACCGGGGAGCTGTTTTTT.

The DNA of the CDR3 is TGTGCCAGCGGGAGCAGCACAGATACGCAGTATTTT. Protein product: CASGSSTDTQYF. The rearrangement uses TRBV7-9 and TRBJ2-3; a weak D match, TRBD2 (5 bases). The V and J ends lost 8 bases and 0 bases respectively, with 6 bases between them. The CDR3 extends over 12 amino acids. Germline CDR1 reads SEHNR; CDR2 reads FQNEAQ (reference sequence).

About this clone itself: A far larger clone is only one base removed, so a read error is likely. The rearrangement links TRBV11-2 to TRBJ2-7; a possible D gene is TRBD2 (5 bases). Deletions cut 10 bases from V and 5 bases from J, with 18 bases between. This CDR3 has 13 residues. The V gene's germline CDR1 is SGHAT and CDR2 FQNNGV. Here the CDR3 DNA reads TGTGCCACGAGGGTTTCTTCGGTCCACGAGCAGTACTTC. Translated: CATRVSSVHEQYF.

This clone was counted only a few times. The rearrangement joins TRBV28 to TRBJ1-2, with D hard to call. CDR3 length: 13 residues. Deletions cut 3 bases from V and 0 bases from J, with 5 bases between. Germline V CDR1 and CDR2: MDHEN, SYDVKM. Written as DNA, the CDR3 is TGTGCCAGCAGTTTGAGTTCTAACTATGGCTACACCTTC. Its translation: CASSLSSNYGYTF.

V and J are TRBV5-8 and TRBJ2-3, with D possibly TRBD2 on 6 matching bases. Germline V gene sequence: CDR1 SGHTS, CDR2 YDEGEE. This CDR3 is built from 17 residues. The V end lost 2 bases, the J end lost 0 bases, and 16 bases lay between the germline ends. The CDR3 protein is CASSFAIGGGSTDTQYF. CDR3 nucleotides: TGTGCCAGCAGCTTCGCCATCGGGGGAGGCAGCACAGATACGCAGTATTTT.